This T cell receptor (beta chain) stems from a study of shared clonotypes between healthy human individuals. Clones were sequenced by immunoSEQ multiplex PCR, and TCRdb holds only the in-frame ones, with some missing. Of a few million clones listed, approximately 94% are singletons. The CDR3 sequence is 12 residues long. V lost 3 bases, J lost 11 bases, and 13 bases lay in between. CDR1 and CDR2 (germline): MNHNS, SASEGT. Material: naive CD4+ T cells sorted from blood. This sample's subset: CD45RA+ positively selected. V and J are TRBV6-1 and TRBJ1-1; D is unclear. The source of this sequence is a man in his late teens or twenties in good health. CDR3 loop: CASSEVSTRAFF. CDR3 nucleotides: TGTGCCAGCAGTGAGGTGTCGACGAGGGCTTTCTTT.